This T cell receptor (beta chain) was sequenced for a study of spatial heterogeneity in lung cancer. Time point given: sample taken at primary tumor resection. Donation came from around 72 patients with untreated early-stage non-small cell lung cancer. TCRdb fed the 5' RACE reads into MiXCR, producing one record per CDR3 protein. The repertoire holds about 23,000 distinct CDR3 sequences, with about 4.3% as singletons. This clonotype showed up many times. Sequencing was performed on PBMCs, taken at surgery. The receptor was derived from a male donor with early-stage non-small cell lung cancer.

CDR3 residues: CASSPGLAGDTQYF. CDR3 nucleotide sequence: TGTGCCAGCTCACCAGGACTAGCCGGAGATACGCAGTATTTT. V is TRBV18 and J is TRBJ2-3; TRBD2 agrees at 8 bases. J was trimmed by 5 bases and V by 2 bases; bases with no gene match: 3. This CDR3 is 14 amino acids long. Germline loops: CDR1 KGHSH, CDR2 LQKENI.